One and the same sample provided the 17 T cell receptor beta chains below, sequenced in a study of vaccination and CD4 T cells after COVID-19. The Oncomine TCR Beta short-read assay was applied to DNA of cultured CD4+ T cells. MiXCR was run by TCRdb on the PCR reads, yielding one entry per CDR3 protein. This table has over 10,000 distinct CDR3 sequences, 45% to 65% appearing once. Treatment in this sample: approximately nine-day PBMC culture with coronavirus spike peptide pools or control peptides (ViraFEST assay). The antigens of these receptors remain unknown. Sequenced: CD4+ T cells from blood, cultured in vitro. Every receptor here comes from a human donor who had recovered from COVID-19.

The rearrangement uses TRBV27 and TRBJ2-2; 11 bases are shared with TRBD2. The V and J ends lost 4 bases and 7 bases, in that order; junction bases with no gene match: 11. The CDR3 consists of 17 residues. Germline V gene sequence: CDR1 MNHEY, CDR2 SMNVEV (reference sequence). The CDR3 region has the DNA TGTGCCAGCAGTTCACGACTAGCGGGGAGAGAGATCGGGGAGCTGTTTTTT. Residues: CASSSRLAGREIGELFF.

V usage is TRBV4-1 and J usage is TRBJ1-3; D is perhaps TRBD1 (5 bases). In germline, CDR1 is MGHRA, CDR2 YSYEKL. The CDR3 has 15 amino acids. V was trimmed by 1 base and J by 6 bases, leaving 13 bases between them. The CDR3 DNA follows: TGCGCCAGCAGCCAAGTAGTTGCAGGGCCAAACACCATATATTTT. Translated, it gives CASSQVVAGPNTIYF.

The chain joins TRBV20-1 to TRBJ1-1; D remains ambiguous. The V gene lost 1 base and the J gene lost 2 bases, with 8 bases spanning the gap. Germline CDR1 DFQATT, CDR2 SNEGSKA (reference sequence). The CDR3 is 13 residues long. The CDR3 DNA reads TGCAGTGCTAGAGGGCTGGCAAACACTGAAGCTTTCTTT. It encodes CSARGLANTEAFF.

The V call is TRBV20-1, the J call TRBJ1-5, with a tentative D call TRBD1 (6 bases). This CDR3 comprises 14 residues. V lost 6 bases and J 0 bases, leaving 12 bases between the germline ends. Germline lookup yields CDR1 DFQATT and CDR2 SNEGSKA (reference sequence). The CDR3 nucleotides are TGCAGTGCACCCGGACAGAATAGCAATCAGCCCCAGCATTTT. Amino acids: CSAPGQNSNQPQHF.

This rearrangement joins TRBV6-2 or TRBV6-3 to TRBJ2-5; D is undetermined. Germline V gene sequence: CDR1 MNHEY, CDR2 SVGEGT. The CDR3 runs to 15 residues. The V gene lost 4 bases and the J gene lost 2 bases, with 14 bases spanning the gap. CDR3 region: CASSLGGPGQETQYF. CDR3 in DNA: TGTGCCAGCAGTTTAGGCGGACCTGGACAAGAGACCCAGTACTTC.

V is TRBV29-1 and J is TRBJ2-5; 8 nucleotides agree with TRBD1. CDR3 size: 15 residues. Unmatched junction bases numbered 13, after V lost 3 bases and J lost 7 bases. Germline values: CDR1 SQVTM, CDR2 ANQGSEA. The CDR3 here is CSVEGTGGLSGTQYF. The CDR3 DNA reads as TGCAGCGTTGAGGGCACAGGGGGACTCTCAGGGACCCAGTACTTC.

This chain uses TRBV20-1 with TRBJ2-7; TRBD1 matches 10 bases. Germline CDR1 reads DFQATT; CDR2 reads SNEGSKA (reference sequence). CDR3 size: 14 residues. Trimming took 4 bases from V and 4 from J; bases not matched to a gene: 7. In DNA form, the CDR3 reads TGCAGTGCTAAGGGACAGGGGATTTTGTACGAGCAGTACTTC. It is translated as CSAKGQGILYEQYF.

This clonotype was detected only a few times. The chain carries TRBV7-8 and TRBJ1-1; no clear D. The CDR3 is 13 amino acids. CDR1 and CDR2 (germline): SGHVS, FQNEAQ. V was pared by 2 bases and J by 5 bases, with 9 bases between. CDR3 amino acids: CASSLISGTEAFF. CDR3 DNA sequence: TGTGCCAGCAGCTTAATTTCGGGAACTGAAGCTTTCTTT.

The chain couples TRBV28 to TRBJ2-5; D possibly corresponds to TRBD1 (5 bases). With 5 bases removed from V and 1 base from J, the gap between germline ends came to 11 bases. CDR1 MDHEN and CDR2 SYDVKM come from the germline V gene. CDR3 length: 14 residues. CDR3 amino acids: CASSKQVAQETQYF. The DNA of the CDR3 is TGTGCCAGCAGTAAACAGGTGGCCCAAGAGACCCAGTACTTC. The full variable domain, its missing parts supplied by reference TRBV28 and TRBJ2-5, is DVKVTQSSRYLVKRTGEKVFLECVQDMDHENMFWYRQDPGLGLRLIYFSYDVKMKEKGDIPEGYSVSREKKERFSLILESASTNQTSMYLCASSKQVAQETQYFGPGTRLLVL.

A few counts support this clonotype. The chain combines TRBV7-3 with TRBJ2-2; 8 nucleotides agree with TRBD1. CDR1 SGHTA and CDR2 FQGTGA come from the germline V gene. Trimming cost V 3 bases and J 7 bases; bases outside gene matches: 4. CDR3 size: 14 residues. The CDR3 loop reads CASSFGQGSGELFF. The CDR3 nucleotides are TGTGCCAGCAGCTTTGGACAGGGTAGCGGGGAGCTGTTTTTT. The variable domain in full, with the rest retrieved from reference TRBV7-3 and TRBJ2-2, is GAGVSQTPSNKVTEKGKYVELRCDPISGHTALYWYRQSLGQGPEFLIYFQGTGAADDSGLPNDRFFAVRPEGSVSTLKIQRTERGDSAVYLCASSFGQGSGELFFGEGSRLTVL.

This clonotype came up once. The chain combines TRBV18 with TRBJ2-7; D is uncertain. This CDR3 contains 13 residues. The germline gives CDR1 KGHSH, CDR2 LQKENI. V was shortened by 5 bases and J by 0 bases, with 8 bases between the two germline ends. CDR3 residues: CASSESFSYEQYF. The CDR3 region has the DNA TGTGCCAGCTCAGAGTCTTTCTCCTACGAGCAGTACTTC.

The J gene is TRBJ2-7, the V gene TRBV7-9, with TRBD2 matching 9 bases. The CDR3 runs to 15 residues. The V segment lost 4 bases and the J segment 3 bases; nucleotides outside the gene matches: 7. CDR1 and CDR2 (germline): SEHNR, FQNEAQ (reference sequence). Written as DNA, the CDR3 is TGTGCCAGCAGCTACAGCCTAGCGGGAATCTACGAGCAGTACTTC. The encoded protein is CASSYSLAGIYEQYF.

The gene calls are TRBV20-1 and TRBJ2-3; 7 bases align to TRBD2. The CDR3 is made up of 15 amino acids. The trim removed 6 bases at V and 7 bases at J, leaving 16 bases unmatched. From germline, CDR1 is DFQATT and CDR2 SNEGSKA (reference sequence). CDR3 sequence: CSASIPGLGGNTQYF. In nucleotides, the CDR3 is TGCAGTGCCTCAATCCCGGGACTGGGGGGGAATACGCAGTATTTT.

The rearrangement links TRBV20-1 to TRBJ2-1; perhaps TRBD2 as D (5 bases). The CDR3 is 15 amino acids. V was trimmed by 6 bases and J by 10 bases, leaving 25 bases between them. The V gene's germline CDR1 is DFQATT and CDR2 SNEGSKA (reference sequence). This CDR3 reads CSAPHPGYGLEEQFF. CDR3 DNA sequence: TGCAGTGCGCCACACCCGGGGTACGGCCTCGAGGAGCAGTTCTTC.

This clonotype was seen more than once but under ten times. V gene TRBV7-2 combines with J gene TRBJ2-3; tentative D call: TRBD1 (5 bases). CDR1 is SGHTA and CDR2 is FQGNSA in the germline V gene. V gave up 0 bases and J gave up 2 bases, with 6 bases separating them. This CDR3 has 14 amino acids. The CDR3 protein is CASSLAGPTDTQYF. CDR3 DNA sequence: TGTGCCAGCAGCTTAGCGGGGCCCACAGATACGCAGTATTTT.

The V gene is TRBV7-6, the J gene TRBJ1-6; a weak D match, TRBD1 (6 bases). This CDR3 is built from 15 residues. Germline assignment: CDR1 SGHVS and CDR2 FNYEAQ. Trimming removed 0 bases at V and 7 bases at J, with 10 bases between. The CDR3 nucleotides read TGTGCCAGCAGCTTAGCCGGACAGAGGAATTCACCCCTCCACTTT. It translates to CASSLAGQRNSPLHF. The whole variable domain, filled in from reference TRBV7-6 and TRBJ1-6, reads GAGVSQSPRYKVTKRGQDVALRCDPISGHVSLYWYRQALGQGPEFLTYFNYEAQQDKSGLPNDRFSAERPEGSISTLTIQRTEQRDSAMYRCASSLAGQRNSPLHFGNGTRLTVT.

J is TRBJ1-4 and V is TRBV20-1; tentative D call: TRBD1 (6 bases). Trimming shortened V by 5 bases and J by 8 bases, and 12 bases separated the two germline ends. The CDR3 spans 12 residues. CDR1 is DFQATT and CDR2 is SNEGSKA in the germline V gene (reference sequence). The CDR3: CSAPQGREKLFF. CDR3 coding DNA: TGCAGTGCTCCACAGGGTCGGGAAAAACTGTTTTTT.